The 26 T cell receptor beta chains below were found in one sample sequenced in a study of blood T cells in healthy people across ages. For the second PCR, which ran for about 7 to 11 cycles, a sample-barcoded 5' primer and a J-beta primer mix were used. TCRdb analysed the 5' RACE reads with MiXCR anew, one entry per CDR3 protein. Of roughly 800,000 distinct CDR3 sequences listed, 20% to 30% are singletons. These data were also filed under a second study, of T cells of mothers and their children.

Sample: blood. Source of these receptors: a boy between 5 and 17 years old in good health.

This clonotype was seen only a few times. The chain links TRBV29-1 to TRBJ2-7; maybe TRBD2 (6 bases). CDR1 and CDR2 (germline): SQVTM, ANQGSEA. CDR3 length: 14 residues. V gave up 0 bases and J gave up 7 bases, with 16 bases separating them. CDR3 bases: TGCAGCGTTGAAGATCCAGGCCCCGGGGGAGAGCAGTACTTC. The encoded protein is CSVEDPGPGGEQYF.

This clonotype was found once. A read error is possible here, since a much larger clone lies one base away. The genes are TRBV3-1 and TRBJ2-7; the D gene is possibly TRBD2 (6 bases). The CDR3 consists of 12 residues. CDR1 LGHDT and CDR2 YNNKEL come from the germline V gene (reference sequence). The DNA of the CDR3 is TGTGCCAGCAGCCAAGGGGGAGGCGAGCAGTGCTTC. Protein: CASSQGGGEQCF.

V is TRBV5-1 and J is TRBJ2-6; D call uncertain. Trimming cost V 1 base and J 0 bases, with 11 bases left between them. The CDR3 sequence is 17 residues long. Germline loops: CDR1 SGHRS, CDR2 YFSETQ. The CDR3 DNA reads TGCGCCAGCAGCTTGTTACAGCCCGCCTCTGGGGCCAACGTCCTGACTTTC. It is translated as CASSLLQPASGANVLTF.

This clonotype has more than one count but fewer than ten. The chain recombines TRBV20-1 with TRBJ2-1, with no clear D. This CDR3 is 14 amino acids long. CDR1 and CDR2 from the germline V gene are DFQATT and SNEGSKA (reference sequence). The ends were cut back, 4 bases at V and 5 bases at J, with 15 bases in the middle. CDR3 in DNA: TGCAGTGCTACGTACTATATTAATCACAATGAGCAGTTCTTC. Protein product: CSATYYINHNEQFF.

The count of this clonotype is one. This chain links TRBV18 with TRBJ2-6; the match to TRBD1 covers 7 bases. Trimming took 2 bases from V and 0 from J; bases not matched to a gene: 7. This CDR3 comprises 18 residues. Germline V gene lookup returns CDR1 KGHSH and CDR2 LQKENI. This CDR3 is CASSPWDSPLSGANVLTF. CDR3 in DNA: TGTGCCAGCTCACCATGGGACAGCCCCCTCTCTGGGGCCAACGTCCTGACTTTC.

This clonotype occurred a few times. The chain carries TRBV4-3 and TRBJ2-5; D ambiguous. The J call is in doubt because the DNA end fits TRBJ2-7 better. Germline lookup yields CDR1 LGHNA and CDR2 YSLEER. The CDR3 totals 15 residues. Here the CDR3 reads CASSQVSEASYEQYF. CDR3 bases: TGCGCCAGCAGCCAAGTCTCCGAGGCCTCCTACGAGCAGTACTTC.

The V call is TRBV7-2, the J call TRBJ2-5; the D is unclear. CDR1 is SGHTA and CDR2 is FQGNSA in the germline V gene. V was trimmed by 3 bases and J by 3 bases, leaving 11 bases between them. CDR3 length equals 14 residues. CDR3 region: CASSFSSLEETQYF. CDR3 DNA: TGTGCCAGCAGCTTTAGTTCCCTGGAAGAGACCCAGTACTTC.

CDR3 sequence reads: CAISAGTGGTDTQYF. For the CDR3, the DNA is TGTGCCATCAGTGCCGGGACAGGGGGCACAGATACGCAGTATTTT. The chain combines TRBV10-3 with TRBJ2-3; 10 bases fit TRBD1. V gave up 4 bases and J gave up 1 base; unmatched junction bases: 2. Looked up from germline, CDR1 is ENHRY and CDR2 is SYGVKD. This CDR3 region has 15 residues.

The chain recombines TRBV13 with TRBJ2-1, with TRBD2 matching over 7 bases. The CDR3 runs 16 residues. The germline V gene has CDR1 PRHDT and CDR2 FYEKMQ (reference sequence). V trimming: 5 bases; J trimming: 5 bases; junction bases outside the gene matches: 12. The DNA for the CDR3 is TGTGCCAGCAGCGAGGGAGGGCGACTAGCAGACAATGAGCAGTTCTTC. It specifies CASSEGGRLADNEQFF.

This clonotype was found a few times. Its ends do not fully match the called genes, so a read error is possible. V is TRBV27 and J is TRBJ2-5; TRBD2 matches 8 bases. Germline CDR1 MNHEY, CDR2 SMNVEV (reference sequence). This CDR3 has 15 amino acids. The CDR3 nucleotides are TGTGCCAGCAGTTTAAGCGGGGGCCAGGGCCATGAGCAATTCTTC. It encodes CASSLSGGQGHEQFF.

This clonotype showed up just a few times. A junction boundary mismatches the germline segment, possibly from a read error. V is TRBV7-7 and J is TRBJ2-1; the D call may be TRBD1 or TRBD2 (6 bases each). The germline V gene has CDR1 SSHAT and CDR2 FNYEAQ (reference sequence). This CDR3 has 13 residues. In DNA form, the CDR3 reads TGTGCTAGCAGCCGGAGGGGGGAGTTTCATCTGTTCTTC. Translated, it gives CASSRRGEFHLFF.

V is TRBV12-3 or TRBV12-4 and J is TRBJ2-2; D might be TRBD2 (6 bases). CDR3 length: 13 amino acids. The germline V and J ends were trimmed by 5 bases and 8 bases, with 12 bases remaining between them. In nucleotides, the CDR3 is TGTGCCAGCAGTGGGACTCCGTGGGGGGAGCTGTTTTTT. Protein: CASSGTPWGELFF.

This clonotype has only a few counts. J is TRBJ1-1 and V is TRBV7-2; TRBD1 is a possible D gene (5 bases). The germline V gene has CDR1 SGHTA and CDR2 FQGNSA. There are 13 residues in the CDR3. V was pared by 3 bases and J by 8 bases, with 13 bases between. CDR3 amino acids: CASSLDNRSEAFF. The CDR3 DNA reads as TGTGCCAGCAGCTTGGACAACAGGAGCGAAGCTTTCTTT.

The CDR3 DNA reads TGTGCCAGCAGCACCAGTCCAGGGCTCTCCTACAATGAGCAGTTCTTC. It yields the protein CASSTSPGLSYNEQFF. The chain has TRBV2 and TRBJ2-1; D may be TRBD1 (5 bases). The V end lost 6 bases, the J end lost 0 bases, and 15 bases lay between the germline ends. Germline CDR1 and CDR2: SNHLY and FYNNEI. The CDR3 has 16 residues. The variable domain in full, with the rest retrieved from reference TRBV2 and TRBJ2-1, is EPEVTQTPSHQVTQMGQEVILRCVPISNHLYFYWYRQILGQKVEFLVSFYNNEISEKSEIFDDQFSVERPDGSNFTLKIRSTKLEDSAMYFCASSTSPGLSYNEQFFGPGTRLTVL.

This clonotype was seen only a few times. The chain is built from TRBV4-3 and TRBJ1-3, with D perhaps matching TRBD1 (6 bases). V dropped 1 base and J dropped 0 bases, with 13 bases sitting between them. The CDR3 extends over 17 amino acids. Germline values: CDR1 LGHNA, CDR2 YSLEER. CDR3 in amino acids: CASSQARTANSGNTIYF. The CDR3 coding sequence is TGCGCCAGCAGCCAAGCCAGGACAGCGAACTCTGGAAACACCATATATTTT.

The chain has TRBV29-1 and TRBJ1-2; 7 positions agree with TRBD1. Germline V CDR1 and CDR2: SQVTM, ANQGSEA. J lost 7 bases, V lost 7 bases, and 18 bases had no gene match. The length of the CDR3 is 15 residues. The CDR3 loop is CSAVQGRDLRGGYTF. CDR3 nucleotide sequence: TGCAGCGCGGTACAGGGGCGAGATTTACGAGGTGGCTACACCTTC.

There are a few counts of this clonotype. V gene TRBV7-9 combines with J gene TRBJ2-5; 8 bases are shared with TRBD1. The CDR3 has 15 residues. With 5 bases clipped from V and 2 bases from J, the junction kept 7 bases outside the gene matches. CDR1 is SEHNR, CDR2 FQNEAQ, per germline (reference sequence). CDR3 sequence (DNA): TGTGCCAGCAGCACCAAGGGGACAGGTCAAGAGACCCAGTACTTC. It translates to CASSTKGTGQETQYF.

The chain's CDR3 is CASSFYFGVSYEQYF. As DNA, the CDR3 is TGTGCCAGCAGCTTTTATTTCGGGGTCTCCTACGAGCAGTACTTC. The chain uses TRBV7-2 and TRBJ2-5; perhaps TRBD2 as D (5 bases). The tail of the sequence fits TRBJ2-7 better, so the J call may be wrong. The CDR3 covers 15 residues. Per germline, CDR1 SGHTA and CDR2 FQGNSA.

This clonotype was counted only a few times. The chain joins TRBV9 to TRBJ1-2; D perhaps matches TRBD1 (5 bases). Trimming cost V 0 bases and J 5 bases, with 8 bases left between them. This CDR3 comprises 13 residues. In germline, CDR1 is SGDLS, CDR2 YYNGEE. The CDR3 protein is CASSVGRGYGYTF. CDR3 coding DNA: TGTGCCAGCAGCGTAGGGAGGGGTTATGGCTACACCTTC.

The rearrangement joins TRBV6-5 to TRBJ1-2, with 7 bases that match TRBD1. Germline loops: CDR1 MNHEY, CDR2 SVGAGI. Trimming took 2 bases from V and 8 from J; bases not matched to a gene: 5. CDR3 length equals 13 residues. The CDR3 reads CASSYGTESGYTF. CDR3 sequence (DNA): TGTGCCAGCAGTTACGGGACAGAGTCCGGCTACACCTTC.

This chain links TRBV7-2 with TRBJ2-7; 9 nucleotides line up with TRBD1. The CDR3 sequence is 15 residues long. The germline V gene encodes CDR1 SGHTA and CDR2 FQGNSA. The V and J ends lost 5 bases and 2 bases, in that order; junction bases with no gene match: 7. CDR3 protein: CASSPRDRVAYEQYF. CDR3 DNA: TGTGCCAGCAGCCCCCGGGACAGGGTCGCCTACGAGCAGTACTTC.

The chain carries TRBV4-2 and TRBJ1-2; weak D call: TRBD1 (5 bases). The V end was cut by 0 bases, the J end by 8 bases, with 16 bases between. This CDR3 has 15 residues. Germline V CDR1 and CDR2: LGHNA, YNFKEQ. CDR3 DNA sequence: TGTGCCAGCAGCCAAGATCGGGGTCGTGAGGGGGGCTACACCTTC. Its protein is CASSQDRGREGGYTF.

The CDR3 loop reads CASSYSGGRGQETQYF. For the CDR3, the DNA is TGTGCCAGCAGTTACTCTGGGGGTCGAGGCCAAGAGACCCAGTACTTC. The rearrangement joins TRBV6-2 or TRBV6-3 to TRBJ2-5; the D gene could be TRBD1 or TRBD2 (5 bases each). Deletions cut 0 bases from V and 1 base from J, with 12 bases between. This CDR3 comprises 16 residues. Germline CDR1 is MNHEY and CDR2 is SVGEGT.

The sample holds many counts of this clonotype. The gene calls are TRBV7-9 and TRBJ2-7; 8 positions agree with TRBD1. V was pared by 5 bases and J by 3 bases, with 9 bases of the junction left unmatched. Germline V gives CDR1 SEHNR, CDR2 FQNEAQ (reference sequence). This CDR3 has 15 residues. The CDR3 DNA reads as TGTGCCAGCAGCCCACGGACAGGGTTAAACTACGAGCAGTACTTC. Translated, it gives CASSPRTGLNYEQYF.

The genes are TRBV3-1 and TRBJ2-7; weak D call: TRBD2 (5 bases). Trimming shortened V by 5 bases and J by 5 bases, and 19 bases separated the two germline ends. In germline, CDR1 is LGHDT, CDR2 YNNKEL (reference sequence). This CDR3 region has 15 residues. In DNA form, the CDR3 reads TGTGCCAGCAGCACGAGACTCCGGGGAGAGAACGAGCAGTACTTC. Its translation: CASSTRLRGENEQYF.

The V call is TRBV12-3 or TRBV12-4, the J call TRBJ2-5, with 8 positions matching TRBD1. The CDR3 contains 18 residues. After removal of 4 bases from V and 2 bases from J, the junction contained 15 bases not matched to a gene. As DNA, the CDR3 is TGTGCCAGCAGTTCTACACCTAGGACAGGGAACTTTCAAGAGACCCAGTACTTC. Protein sequence: CASSSTPRTGNFQETQYF.